This passage covers 7 T cell receptor beta chains from one sample sequenced in a study of blood T cell repertoires in COVID-19. Assay used: immunoSEQ multiplex PCR; TCRdb lists only in-frame clones, some missing. The sample contains about 230,000 clones, 65% to 85% of which appear only once. The sequenced sample was peripheral blood. The receptors originated from a man aged 35 to 55 with acute or convalescent COVID-19.

This chain connects TRBV24-1 to TRBJ2-3, with TRBD2 identical over 8 bases. Germline CDR1 KGHDR, CDR2 SFDVKD. The CDR3 totals 16 residues. J was trimmed by 7 bases and V by 5 bases; bases with no gene match: 13. The DNA of the CDR3 is TGTGCCACCAGTGGGCGTAGCGGGAAGGCCCAGTATACGCAGTATTTT. Its translation: CATSGRSGKAQYTQYF.

The chain recombines TRBV18 with TRBJ2-1; D might be TRBD1 (6 bases). With 0 bases removed from V and 3 bases from J, the gap between germline ends came to 9 bases. There are 15 residues in the CDR3. The germline V gene has CDR1 KGHSH and CDR2 LQKENI. The CDR3 DNA is TGTGCCAGCTCACCACCCTTGGACAGCTACAATGAGCAGTTCTTC. Protein sequence: CASSPPLDSYNEQFF.

The chain employs TRBV11-3 and TRBJ2-2; D uncertain. The CDR3 spans 13 residues. CDR1 SGHNT and CDR2 YENEEA come from the germline V gene. The V end lost 0 bases, the J end lost 8 bases, and 7 bases lay between the germline ends. The CDR3 region is CASSLDLTGELFF. DNA for the CDR3: TGTGCCAGCAGCTTAGATTTAACTGGGGAGCTGTTTTTT.

The rearrangement uses TRBV11-2 and TRBJ2-5, with D tentatively TRBD2 (5 bases). V lost 1 base and J lost 1, with 10 bases in between. The CDR3 loop spans 15 amino acids. Germline V lookup: CDR1 SGHAT, CDR2 FQNNGV. The CDR3 loop is CASSLGGLGQETQYF. CDR3 bases: TGTGCCAGCAGCTTAGGCGGGCTAGGCCAAGAGACCCAGTACTTC.

The chain joins TRBV27 to TRBJ1-2, with 7 bases fitting TRBD1. Germline V lookup: CDR1 MNHEY, CDR2 SMNVEV (reference sequence). The CDR3 sequence is 12 residues long. V was pared by 6 bases and J by 14 bases, with 12 bases of the junction left unmatched. CDR3 region: CASSLPGQQSTF. The CDR3 coding sequence is TGTGCCAGCAGCCTCCCGGGACAGCAATCTACCTTC.

This chain links TRBV18 with TRBJ1-2, with TRBD1 matching 7 bases. With 5 bases clipped from V and 7 bases from J, the junction kept 7 bases outside the gene matches. The CDR3 loop spans 13 amino acids. Germline CDR1 reads KGHSH; CDR2 reads LQKENI. The CDR3 DNA is TGTGCCAGCTCATTTGACAGGGCCGGTGGCTACACCTTC. Its protein product is CASSFDRAGGYTF.

The V gene is TRBV7-2, the J gene TRBJ1-1; D unclear. Per germline, CDR1 SGHTA and CDR2 FQGNSA. This CDR3 spans 14 amino acids. Trimming cost V 5 bases and J 5 bases, with 15 bases left between them. CDR3 coding DNA: TGTGCCAGCAGCCTCCACCCCTCGAGGACTGAAGCTTTCTTT. Translated, it gives CASSLHPSRTEAFF.